One TCR beta chain is described in this entry. The entry originates in a study of shared clonotypes between healthy human individuals. Across several immunoSEQ plates, the genomic DNA of each subset was split evenly. Measured with immunoSEQ multiplex PCR; TCRdb has only the in-frame clones, and not every one. The table shows a few hundred thousand clones, with 70% to 80% occurring only once. This CDR3 is 18 amino acids long. Trimming took 4 bases from V and 5 from J; bases not matched to a gene: 12. The germline V gene has CDR1 SGHVS and CDR2 FQNEAQ. This receptor was identified in a middle-aged woman in good health. Some clones in this sample may be carry-over from other donors' samples. The chain couples TRBV7-8 to TRBJ2-2; the match to TRBD2 covers 11 bases. Sequenced: PBMCs. Written as DNA, the CDR3 is TGTGCCAGCAGCTCCCTTAGGGTAGCGGGAGGGATGACCGGGGAGCTGTTTTTT. It translates to CASSSLRVAGGMTGELFF.